This T cell receptor beta chain derives from a study of preoperative IRX-2 immunotherapy in early breast cancer. The treatment: preoperative locoregional IRX-2 cytokine immunotherapy. This phase Ib study tested locoregional IRX-2 cytokine immunotherapy given before surgery. The table came from immunoSEQ multiplex PCR; TCRdb's copy has only in-frame clones and leaves some out. The data hold around 35,000 clones, with about 95% observed a single time. The V and J ends lost 5 bases and 8 bases respectively, with 13 bases between them. Germline assignment: CDR1 SGHNT and CDR2 YENEEA. The CDR3 contains 13 residues.

This TCR derives from a human donor with breast cancer. This chain connects TRBV11-3 to TRBJ2-1, with D tentatively TRBD1 or TRBD2 (5 bases each). The sample was gathered from a patient treated with IRX-2 immunotherapy. The CDR3 reads CASSELLGDEQFF. CDR3 bases: TGTGCCAGCAGCGAACTACTAGGGGATGAGCAGTTCTTC. Complete variable domain (other parts from reference TRBV11-3 and TRBJ2-1): EAGVVQSPRYKIIEKKQPVAFWCNPISGHNTLYWYLQNLGQGPELLIRYENEEAVDDSQLPKDRFSAERLKGVDSTLKIQPAELGDSAVYLCASSELLGDEQFFGPGTRLTVL.